Presented here are 29 T cell receptor beta chains from one specimen sequenced in a study of T-cell reconstitution after alpha-beta-depleted transplantation in children. As it was prepared, the TCRbeta library received unique molecular identifiers. TCRdb processed the PCR reads anew with MiXCR; each CDR3 protein has one entry. The top ten clones hold 5% to 5.5% of a sample with a few hundred thousand distinct CDR3 sequences, around 8.9% of them seen once. This specimen was PBMCs from the stem cell graft donor, taken from the stem cell graft. These receptor sequences come from a human donor who donated a stem cell graft to a child with SCID.

Ten or more counts support this clonotype. The rearrangement uses TRBV6-5 and TRBJ2-7, with D tentatively TRBD1 (5 bases). Looked up from germline, CDR1 is MNHEY and CDR2 is SVGAGI. The germline V and J ends were trimmed by 2 bases and 3 bases, with 8 bases remaining between them. The CDR3 runs to 13 residues. The CDR3 reads CASSYQGNYEQYF. The CDR3 bases are TGTGCCAGCAGTTACCAGGGAAACTACGAGCAGTACTTC.

About this clonotype itself: A far larger clone is only one base removed, so a read error is likely. The rearrangement uses TRBV4-2 and TRBJ2-2, with D tentatively TRBD1 or TRBD2 (5 bases each). CDR3 size: 13 residues. CDR1 LGHNA and CDR2 YNFKEQ come from the germline V gene. The germline V and J ends were trimmed by 4 bases and 6 bases, with 9 bases remaining between them. CDR3 DNA: TGTGCCAGCAGCCCGTGGGACCCCGGGGAGCTGTTTTTT. Its translation is CASSPWDPGELFF.

This clonotype was seen repeatedly, ten times or more. The rearrangement uses TRBV2 and TRBJ1-1; D may be TRBD1 (5 bases). This CDR3 is 15 amino acids long. Germline V lookup: CDR1 SNHLY, CDR2 FYNNEI. Trimming took 4 bases from V and 1 from J, leaving 13 bases between them. This CDR3 reads CASSGETVGNTEAFF. The CDR3 nucleotides are TGTGCCAGCAGTGGGGAGACAGTAGGGAACACTGAAGCTTTCTTT.

This clonotype was picked up many times. The chain joins TRBV29-1 to TRBJ2-3, with TRBD1 identical over 10 bases. Trimming cost V 6 bases and J 4 bases; bases outside gene matches: 4. Germline lookup yields CDR1 SQVTM and CDR2 ANQGSEA. This CDR3 region has 13 residues. The CDR3 reads CSVGGTGADTQYF. CDR3 DNA: TGCAGCGTCGGCGGGACAGGGGCAGATACGCAGTATTTT.

Ten or more counts support this clonotype. V gene TRBV5-1 combines with J gene TRBJ2-2; D unclear. This CDR3 contains 16 residues. The V end was cut by 4 bases, the J end by 3 bases, with 16 bases between. Looked up from germline, CDR1 is SGHRS and CDR2 is YFSETQ. As DNA, the CDR3 is TGCGCCAGCAGCGTGGGAAGGAGTCAATACACCGGGGAGCTGTTTTTT. Translated, it gives CASSVGRSQYTGELFF. Variable domain in full (rest from reference TRBV5-1 and TRBJ2-2): KAGVTQTPRYLIKTRGQQVTLSCSPISGHRSVSWYQQTPGQGLQFLFEYFSETQRNKGNFPGRFSGRQFSNSRSEMNVSTLELGDSALYLCASSVGRSQYTGELFFGEGSRLTVL.

This clonotype was recorded many times. V usage is TRBV7-2 and J usage is TRBJ1-1; the D is unclear. The CDR3 spans 13 residues. The germline gives CDR1 SGHTA, CDR2 FQGNSA. Trimming removed 5 bases from V and 7 bases from J, with 14 bases in between. The CDR3 DNA sequence: TGTGCCAGCAGCCAAACCTCGTGGGGTGAAGCTTTCTTT. The encoded protein is CASSQTSWGEAFF. Based on the CDR3 plus reference TRBV7-2 and TRBJ1-1, the full variable domain is GAGVSQSPSNKVTEKGKDVELRCDPISGHTALYWYRQSLGQGLEFLIYFQGNSAPDKSGLPSDRFSAERTGGSVSTLTIQRTQQEDSAVYLCASSQTSWGEAFFGQGTRLTVV.

This clonotype was seen many times. The rearrangement links TRBV5-1 to TRBJ2-5; D is unclear. The CDR3 loop spans 14 amino acids. Germline CDR1 is SGHRS and CDR2 is YFSETQ. V dropped 3 bases and J dropped 5 bases, with 14 bases sitting between them. The CDR3: CASSSDTGRETQYF. The CDR3, as DNA: TGCGCCAGCAGCTCCGATACGGGTCGGGAGACCCAGTACTTC.

This clonotype was observed at least ten times. The rearrangement joins TRBV7-2 to TRBJ2-3; 8 bases agree with TRBD2. Germline CDR1 reads SGHTA; CDR2 reads FQGNSA. This CDR3 is 16 amino acids long. V dropped 0 bases and J dropped 3; count of bases not matched to a gene: 5. The CDR3 DNA follows: TGTGCCAGCAGCTTAGCTTACGGGGGGGCAACAGATACGCAGTATTTT. Protein product: CASSLAYGGATDTQYF.

This clonotype was seen many times. This rearrangement joins TRBV14 to TRBJ2-1; possible D gene TRBD2, 5 bases. CDR1 is SGHDN and CDR2 is FVKESK in the germline V gene. Trimming took 0 bases from V and 3 from J, leaving 12 bases between them. This CDR3 region has 16 residues. The CDR3 DNA sequence: TGTGCCAGCAGCCAAGATTGGACTGCGGTCTACAATGAGCAGTTCTTC. As protein: CASSQDWTAVYNEQFF.

This clonotype was counted many times. The chain joins TRBV5-1 to TRBJ1-2; D is ambiguous. V lost 0 bases, J lost 5 bases, and 8 bases lay in between. Germline assignment: CDR1 SGHRS and CDR2 YFSETQ. The CDR3 is 13 residues long. The CDR3 here is CASSLALGYGYTF. Here the CDR3 DNA reads TGCGCCAGCAGCTTGGCCCTTGGTTATGGCTACACCTTC.

This clonotype occurred many times. The rearrangement joins TRBV12-3 or TRBV12-4 to TRBJ1-5; 8 bases align to TRBD1. The CDR3 runs 15 residues. The junction had 9 bases not matched to a gene; V was cut back by 5 bases and J by 6 bases. The CDR3 nucleotides read TGTGCCAGCAGTCCAACCAGGGGGCTGGGTCAGCCCCAGCATTTT. Protein product: CASSPTRGLGQPQHF.

This chain links TRBV20-1 with TRBJ2-7, with 9 bases lining up with TRBD2. This CDR3 is built from 16 residues. V lost 3 bases and J lost 7; bases outside the gene matches: 16. Germline CDR1 DFQATT, CDR2 SNEGSKA (reference sequence). CDR3 amino acids: CSASKGTSNLGGEQYF. The CDR3 bases are TGCAGTGCTAGCAAAGGGACTAGCAATTTAGGGGGGGAGCAGTACTTC.

Regarding this clonotype: A much more abundant neighbour one base away suggests this may be a read error. The chain joins TRBV6-1 to TRBJ2-3; D is possibly TRBD2 (6 bases). V was shortened by 6 bases and J by 4 bases, with 14 bases between the two germline ends. Germline-derived CDR1 and CDR2 are MNHNS and SASEGT. The CDR3 covers 14 residues. CDR3 residues: CASRGHRRADTQYF. The CDR3 region has the DNA TGTGCCAGCAGGGGCCACAGGAGGGCAGATACGCAGTATTTT.

At least ten counts were recorded for this clonotype. The V gene is TRBV5-1, the J gene TRBJ2-3; no clear D. This CDR3 is 14 amino acids long. V lost 1 base, J lost 6 bases, and 12 bases lay in between. Germline lookup yields CDR1 SGHRS and CDR2 YFSETQ. The DNA for the CDR3 is TGCGCCAGCAGCTTGAGTTCCCCATGGGATACGCAGTATTTT. Amino acid sequence: CASSLSSPWDTQYF. The whole variable domain, filled in from reference TRBV5-1 and TRBJ2-3, reads KAGVTQTPRYLIKTRGQQVTLSCSPISGHRSVSWYQQTPGQGLQFLFEYFSETQRNKGNFPGRFSGRQFSNSRSEMNVSTLELGDSALYLCASSLSSPWDTQYFGPGTRLTVL.

The chain links TRBV27 to TRBJ1-5; D is unresolved. This CDR3 region has 14 residues. V dropped 5 bases and J dropped 4 bases, with 12 bases sitting between them. In germline, CDR1 is MNHEY, CDR2 SMNVEV (reference sequence). The CDR3 nucleotides are TGTGCCAGCAGTCCCAAGGCCGCTAATCAGCCCCAGCATTTT. It specifies CASSPKAANQPQHF.

This clonotype has ten or more counts. The J gene is TRBJ2-3, the V gene TRBV2; D is uncertain. Germline V lookup: CDR1 SNHLY, CDR2 FYNNEI. CDR3 length equals 17 residues. The ends were cut back, 5 bases at V and 0 bases at J, with 18 bases in the middle. CDR3 sequence: CASSNSRASTSTDTQYF. As DNA, the CDR3 is TGTGCCAGCAGTAATTCACGGGCCTCTACTAGCACAGATACGCAGTATTTT.

This clonotype was recorded many times. The genes are TRBV20-1 and TRBJ2-1, with D unclear. The CDR3 spans 11 residues. Per the germline V gene, CDR1 is DFQATT and CDR2 is SNEGSKA (reference sequence). The CDR3 reads CRAGRYNEQFF. The DNA of the CDR3 is TGCAGGGCAGGACGGTACAATGAGCAGTTCTTC.

This clonotype was picked up a small number of times. The chain couples TRBV29-1 to TRBJ2-5; D remains unclear. V was pared by 4 bases and J by 5 bases, with 11 bases between. Germline values: CDR1 SQVTM, CDR2 ANQGSEA. This CDR3 has 12 residues. The CDR3 reads CSVVRAAETQYF. The CDR3 coding sequence is TGCAGCGTTGTTCGGGCAGCGGAGACCCAGTACTTC.

This chain links TRBV7-8 with TRBJ2-4; 7 bases are shared with TRBD2. This CDR3 is 15 amino acids long. The J segment lost 8 bases and the V segment lost 5 bases, leaving 12 bases of the junction unmatched. The V gene's germline CDR1 is SGHVS and CDR2 FQNEAQ. The CDR3 region is CASSGEGLARDIQYF. CDR3 in DNA: TGTGCCAGCAGCGGGGAGGGACTGGCCAGGGACATTCAGTACTTC. The entire variable domain, with the rest obtained from reference TRBV7-8 and TRBJ2-4, is as follows: GAGVSQSPRYKVAKRGQDVALRCDPISGHVSLFWYQQALGQGPEFLTYFQNEAQLDKSGLPSDRFFAERPEGSVSTLKIQRTQQEDSAVYLCASSGEGLARDIQYFGAGTRLSVL.

The sample holds many counts of this clonotype. The CDR3 loop is CASSPGWPSGGADTQYF. Here the CDR3 DNA reads TGCGCCAGCAGCCCGGGATGGCCCTCAGGGGGTGCAGATACGCAGTATTTT. The V gene is TRBV4-3, the J gene TRBJ2-3, with 7 nucleotides matching TRBD1. The germline V gene has CDR1 LGHNA and CDR2 YSLEER. This CDR3 spans 17 amino acids. V was clipped by 4 bases and J by 4 bases; unmatched bases: 14.

This clonotype was recorded many times. The chain links TRBV27 to TRBJ2-5; TRBD1 matches at 8 bases. The CDR3 runs to 14 residues. Germline loops: CDR1 MNHEY, CDR2 SMNVEV (reference sequence). The V and J ends lost 5 bases and 5 bases, in that order; junction bases with no gene match: 7. CDR3 protein: CASSTRQGLETQYF. CDR3 nucleotides: TGTGCCAGCAGTACCAGACAGGGGCTCGAGACCCAGTACTTC.

This clonotype was seen repeatedly, ten times or more. This rearrangement joins TRBV14 to TRBJ2-5; TRBD2 matches at 7 bases. Germline V gene sequence: CDR1 SGHDN, CDR2 FVKESK. This CDR3 spans 15 amino acids. Germline trimming cut 4 bases from V and 1 base from J; bases unmatched to any gene: 6. This chain's CDR3 is CASSPVGRAQETQYF. In DNA form, the CDR3 reads TGTGCCAGCAGCCCAGTTGGGAGGGCCCAAGAGACCCAGTACTTC.

This clonotype turned up a few times. CDR3 sequence reads: CASSPTPMDTGELFF. As DNA, the CDR3 is TGTGCCAGCAGCCCCACCCCCATGGACACCGGGGAGCTGTTTTTT. The V call is TRBV7-9, the J call TRBJ2-2, with D hard to call. The V gene lost 5 bases and the J gene lost 3 bases, with 13 bases spanning the gap. The CDR3 is 15 residues long. CDR1 is SEHNR and CDR2 is FQNEAQ in the germline V gene (reference sequence). The variable domain in full, with the rest retrieved from reference TRBV7-9 and TRBJ2-2, is DTGVSQNPRHKITKRGQNVTFRCDPISEHNRLYWYRQTLGQGPEFLTYFQNEAQLEKSRLLSDRFSAERPKGSFSTLEIQRTEQGDSAMYLCASSPTPMDTGELFFGEGSRLTVL.

The sample holds many counts of this clonotype. The rearrangement uses TRBV12-3 or TRBV12-4 and TRBJ1-1, with D possibly being TRBD1 (5 bases). Trimming took 3 bases from V and 4 from J, leaving 18 bases between them. The CDR3 covers 16 residues. The CDR3 nucleotides are TGTGCCAGCAGTTTTAAGGTGGGGGTTTGGGGCACTGAAGCTTTCTTT. Its protein is CASSFKVGVWGTEAFF.

This clonotype has at least ten counts. The genes are TRBV9 and TRBJ2-5; TRBD1 might be the D (5 bases). Germline V lookup: CDR1 SGDLS, CDR2 YYNGEE. CDR3 length: 13 amino acids. V lost 0 bases and J 5 bases, leaving 8 bases between the germline ends. CDR3 DNA: TGTGCCAGCAGCGTAGGTTCAGGGGAGACCCAGTACTTC. It specifies CASSVGSGETQYF.

This clonotype has ten or more counts. J is TRBJ2-7 and V is TRBV6-1, with TRBD2 matching over 15 bases. Trimming at V came to 5 bases and at J to 5 bases, leaving 16 bases not matched to a gene. This CDR3 is 19 amino acids long. CDR1 MNHNS and CDR2 SASEGT come from the germline V gene. The CDR3 sequence is CASSKRHGTSGGFAHEQYF. In DNA form, the CDR3 reads TGTGCCAGCAGTAAACGACACGGGACTAGCGGGGGGTTCGCCCACGAGCAGTACTTC.

This clonotype was seen at least ten times. This CDR3 is CASSSPPGTMNYGYTF. In DNA, the CDR3 is TGTGCCAGCAGCTCCCCCCCCGGGACAATGAACTATGGCTACACCTTC. This rearrangement joins TRBV5-8 to TRBJ1-2; TRBD1 might be the D (6 bases). CDR1 is SGHTS and CDR2 is YDEGEE in the germline V gene. V was cut by 3 bases and J by 2 bases, with 17 bases left in between. This CDR3 comprises 16 residues.

This clonotype was picked up many times. The V gene is TRBV7-9, the J gene TRBJ2-2; 11 bases match TRBD1. Germline CDR1 SEHNR, CDR2 FQNEAQ (reference sequence). The J segment lost 6 bases and the V segment lost 5 bases, leaving 5 bases of the junction unmatched. This CDR3 is built from 15 residues. The CDR3 loop reads CASSQGQGVAGELFF. CDR3 coding DNA: TGTGCCAGCAGCCAGGGACAGGGGGTTGCCGGGGAGCTGTTTTTT.

This clonotype came up many times. This chain uses TRBV9 with TRBJ1-4; 7 bases match TRBD1. The CDR3 runs 15 residues. Germline V gene sequence: CDR1 SGDLS, CDR2 YYNGEE. The ends lost 2 bases at V and 7 bases at J; junction bases unmatched: 8. Written as DNA, the CDR3 is TGTGCCAGCAGCGTTACAGGGGCGAGTACTGAAAAACTGTTTTTT. Its translation is CASSVTGASTEKLFF.